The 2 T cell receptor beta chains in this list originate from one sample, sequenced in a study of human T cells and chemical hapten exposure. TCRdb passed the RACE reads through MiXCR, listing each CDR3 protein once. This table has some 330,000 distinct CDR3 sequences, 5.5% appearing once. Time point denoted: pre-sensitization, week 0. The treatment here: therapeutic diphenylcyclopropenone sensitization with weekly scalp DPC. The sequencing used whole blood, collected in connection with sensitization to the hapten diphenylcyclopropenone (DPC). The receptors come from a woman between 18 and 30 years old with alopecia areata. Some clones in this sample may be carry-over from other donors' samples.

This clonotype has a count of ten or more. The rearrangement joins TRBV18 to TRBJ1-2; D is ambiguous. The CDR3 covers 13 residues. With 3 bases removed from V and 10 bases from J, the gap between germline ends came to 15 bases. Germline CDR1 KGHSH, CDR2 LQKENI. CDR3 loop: CASSPMGDGDYTF. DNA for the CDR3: TGTGCCAGCTCACCCATGGGAGATGGCGACTACACCTTC.

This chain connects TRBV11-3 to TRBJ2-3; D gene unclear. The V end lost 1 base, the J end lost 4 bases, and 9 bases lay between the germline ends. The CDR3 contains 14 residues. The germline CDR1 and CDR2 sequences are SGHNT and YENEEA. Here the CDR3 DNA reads TGTGCCAGCAGCTTAGGCGACTTGGCAGATACGCAGTATTTT. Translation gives CASSLGDLADTQYF.